The 17 T cell receptor beta chains reported below all come from one sample, sequenced in a study of blood T cell repertoires in COVID-19. Sequencing was performed with immunoSEQ multiplex PCR; in TCRdb, only in-frame clones are kept and a portion is missing. The repertoire holds 40,000 to 55,000 clones, with 89% as singletons. Material: peripheral blood. These receptors were obtained from a man between 65 and 80 years old with active COVID-19.

J is TRBJ1-2 and V is TRBV25-1, with unresolved D. V lost 1 base and J lost 1, with 4 bases in between. The germline CDR1 and CDR2 sequences are MGHDK and SYGVNS. This CDR3 region has 13 residues. The CDR3 loop is CASSEFLNYGYTF. The CDR3 nucleotides are TGTGCCAGCAGTGAATTTCTTAACTATGGCTACACCTTC.

This rearrangement joins TRBV7-2 to TRBJ2-1; 7 bases map to TRBD1. The V segment lost 2 bases and the J segment 7 bases; nucleotides outside the gene matches: 8. The CDR3 loop spans 15 amino acids. The germline V gene has CDR1 SGHTA and CDR2 FQGNSA. This CDR3 reads CASSLKGARENEQFF. Written as DNA, the CDR3 is TGTGCCAGCAGCTTAAAGGGGGCTAGGGAAAATGAGCAGTTCTTC.

The chain links TRBV7-2 to TRBJ2-1; D not certain. Per germline, CDR1 SGHTA and CDR2 FQGNSA. The CDR3 consists of 13 residues. Trimming took off 5 bases at V and 4 bases at J, with 9 bases between the two ends. The CDR3 sequence: CASSKAGYNEQFF. CDR3 nucleotides: TGTGCCAGCAGCAAGGCCGGGTACAATGAGCAGTTCTTC.

CDR3: CASSISGTGGAYSPLHF. The CDR3 bases are TGTGCCAGCAGCATCTCCGGGACAGGGGGCGCGTATTCACCCCTCCACTTT. The V and J genes are TRBV7-9 and TRBJ1-6; the match to TRBD1 covers 12 bases. CDR1 is SEHNR and CDR2 is FQNEAQ in the germline V gene (reference sequence). The CDR3 runs 17 residues. V trimming: 5 bases; J trimming: 8 bases; junction bases outside the gene matches: 10.

This sequence joins TRBV7-8 and TRBJ2-5; 8 nucleotides match TRBD2. The length of the CDR3 is 15 residues. Germline-derived CDR1 and CDR2 are SGHVS and FQNEAQ. After removal of 5 bases from V and 5 bases from J, the junction contained 10 bases not matched to a gene. CDR3 loop: CASSPRLARRETQYF. The CDR3 DNA is TGTGCCAGCAGCCCAAGACTAGCGAGGAGGGAGACCCAGTACTTC.

A few counts support this clone. The chain combines TRBV5-6 with TRBJ1-1, with D maybe TRBD1 (5 bases). Germline CDR1 is SGHDT and CDR2 is YYEEEE. The CDR3 contains 12 residues. V shed 3 bases and J shed 7 bases, with 10 bases lying between them. The DNA of the CDR3 is TGTGCCAGCAGCTGGAGAAGGGGTGAAGCTTTCTTT. Its protein product is CASSWRRGEAFF.

The J gene is TRBJ2-7, the V gene TRBV7-2; TRBD2 matches at 14 bases. V shed 5 bases and J 8 bases; nucleotides not matched to a gene: 11. The CDR3 spans 16 residues. Germline values: CDR1 SGHTA, CDR2 FQGNSA. CDR3 sequence (DNA): TGTGCCAGCAGCGTCGGACTAGCGGGGGGCCTGGGGCAGCAGTACTTC. Protein product: CASSVGLAGGLGQQYF.

This clone was picked up a small number of times. This chain connects TRBV12-3 or TRBV12-4 to TRBJ1-2; TRBD1 matches 7 bases. The CDR3 runs 12 residues. J was trimmed by 1 base and V by 8 bases; bases with no gene match: 1. The CDR3 loop reads CASDRVNYGYTF. The CDR3 coding sequence is TGTGCCAGCGACAGGGTTAACTATGGCTACACCTTC.

This sequence joins TRBV7-9 and TRBJ1-2; 7 bases line up with TRBD1. CDR3 length: 15 amino acids. Germline-derived CDR1 and CDR2 are SEHNR and FQNEAQ (reference sequence). J lost 7 bases, V lost 0 bases, and 8 bases had no gene match. The CDR3 nucleotides are TGTGCCAGCAGCTTAGCAGGAACAGGGGAAGCTGGCTACACCTTC. Translating it yields CASSLAGTGEAGYTF.

J is TRBJ1-5 and V is TRBV2; no clear D. CDR1 is SNHLY and CDR2 is FYNNEI in the germline V gene. CDR3 length: 18 residues. V lost 4 bases, J lost 0 bases, and 19 bases lay in between. CDR3 DNA: TGTGCCAGCAGTGCAGAGGGCAGACCTAATTATAGCAATCAGCCCCAGCATTTT. Its protein is CASSAEGRPNYSNQPQHF.

The V call is TRBV19, the J call TRBJ1-4, with D possibly being TRBD1 (5 bases). The V gene lost 3 bases and the J gene lost 7 bases, with 18 bases spanning the gap. Germline assignment: CDR1 LNHDA and CDR2 SQIVND (reference sequence). There are 16 residues in the CDR3. The CDR3 is CASSISPGVLSEKLFF. The DNA of the CDR3 is TGTGCCAGTAGTATTAGCCCGGGGGTTCTTAGTGAAAAACTGTTTTTT.

Here the CDR3 DNA reads TGTGCCAGTAGCGCCGGGACAGAAGGGAGTAATGAAAAACTGTTTTTT. Residues: CASSAGTEGSNEKLFF. The V call is TRBV19, the J call TRBJ1-4; 7 bases agree with TRBD1. Germline CDR1 and CDR2: LNHDA and SQIVND (reference sequence). V lost 6 bases and J lost 4; bases outside the gene matches: 11. The CDR3 is made up of 16 amino acids.

This clone was found once. The V call is TRBV27, the J call TRBJ1-3; 10 bases fit TRBD1. This CDR3 comprises 22 residues. V was pared by 2 bases and J by 0 bases, with 19 bases of the junction left unmatched. Germline CDR1 is MNHEY and CDR2 is SMNVEV (reference sequence). The CDR3 region is CASSLTGTGVFSRPISGNTIYF. In nucleotides, the CDR3 is TGTGCCAGCAGTTTAACCGGGACAGGGGTTTTTTCGCGACCCATCTCTGGAAACACCATATATTTT.

V and J are TRBV5-4 and TRBJ1-3; 8 bases are a match to TRBD1. V lost 0 bases, J lost 2 bases, and 4 bases stayed unmatched. CDR1 is SGHNT, CDR2 YYREEE, per germline (reference sequence). This CDR3 contains 16 residues. The CDR3, as DNA: TGTGCCAGCAGCTTGGCCACGGACAGGGCTGGAAACACCATATATTTT. It encodes CASSLATDRAGNTIYF.

This rearrangement joins TRBV10-3 to TRBJ2-7, with D perhaps matching TRBD2 (6 bases). With 0 bases removed from V and 8 bases from J, the gap between germline ends came to 17 bases. Germline loops: CDR1 ENHRY, CDR2 SYGVKD. The CDR3 extends over 15 amino acids. CDR3 loop: CAISESREYAGQQYF. In nucleotides, the CDR3 is TGTGCCATCAGTGAGTCGAGGGAATATGCGGGACAGCAGTACTTC.

V gene TRBV6-6 combines with J gene TRBJ2-1; 10 nucleotides agree with TRBD1. The CDR3 covers 14 residues. Germline CDR1 is MNHNY and CDR2 is SVGAGI (reference sequence). Trimming removed 5 bases from V and 8 bases from J; junction bases left unmatched: 6. The CDR3 DNA follows: TGTGCCAGCAGTCCCGGACAGGGGGTAGATGAGCAGTTCTTC. Amino acids: CASSPGQGVDEQFF.

The chain employs TRBV28 and TRBJ2-7; D is perhaps TRBD1 (5 bases). The CDR3 extends over 15 amino acids. Looked up from germline, CDR1 is MDHEN and CDR2 is SYDVKM. V shed 4 bases and J shed 3 bases, with 16 bases lying between them. CDR3 amino acids: CASSSMQGILYEQYF. The CDR3 region has the DNA TGTGCCAGCAGTTCAATGCAGGGTATCCTCTACGAGCAGTACTTC.